This T cell receptor beta chain was captured by sequencing in a study of T-cell memory formation after mild COVID-19. Study as a whole: Largely donor-specific sequence clusters came from a couple of donors.

In its sample, this clonotype was seen a few times. 5'RACE, which relied on constant-segment primers, yielded TCR alpha and TCR beta cDNA libraries carrying sample barcodes and UMIs. One entry per CDR3 protein, called by TCRdb with MiXCR from the 5' RACE reads. Among roughly 89,000 distinct CDR3 sequences listed, about 13% were seen once. The source of this sequence is an adult woman who had mild COVID-19 (a few samples of this study predate the infection). Cell type and time point are not known. The sample taken for sequencing was PBMCs or a T cell subset sorted from them (not recorded which).

CDR3 nucleotides: TGTGCCACCAGCAGAGTGGGGGAAAGGGATGAGACCCAGTACTTC. Amino acid sequence: CATSRVGERDETQYF. The chain couples TRBV15 to TRBJ2-5; the D call may be TRBD1 or TRBD2 (5 bases each). The length of the CDR3 is 15 residues. Between the trimmed V and J ends, which lost 1 base and 5 bases, there was a span of 14 bases. Germline V CDR1 and CDR2: LNHNV, YYDKDF (reference sequence).